This T cell receptor (beta chain) was observed in a study of CD8+CD57+ T cells in acquired aplastic anemia. On the study more broadly: Sequencing produced an average of about 10.8 million reads per healthy donor for CD4+ cells. Regarding the study as a whole: The same twenty-nine CD8+ CDR3 sequences occurred in patients and in controls. No significant patient-versus-control difference appeared in CD8+ Simpson's diversity.

J gave up 9 bases and V 0 bases, and 7 bases lay outside the gene matches. CDR3 length: 15 amino acids. Germline CDR1 and CDR2: SGDLS and YYNGEE. Concerning this clonotype: The antigen is not known. One base away lies a much larger clone, so this may be a sequencing read error.

Genomic DNA templated the TCR beta VDJ and CDR3 profiling. TCRdb itself ran the reads through MiXCR, one entry per CDR3 protein. Among some 220,000 distinct CDR3 sequences listed, 30% to 40% were seen once. The TCR was taken from a human donor in good health, serving as a control. Sequencing input: sorted CD4+, CD8+, or CD8+CD57+ T cells (not recorded which) from PBMCs. This rearrangement joins TRBV9 to TRBJ2-1, with 9 bases lining up with TRBD1. The CDR3 reads CASSVVQGASTEQFF. CDR3 bases: TGTGCCAGCAGCGTAGTACAGGGGGCGTCCACTGAGCAGTTCTTC.